What follows are 9 T cell receptor beta chains derived from one specimen sequenced in a study of OX40 agonist ivuxolimab in advanced cancers. The repertoire was sequenced with immunoSEQ multiplex PCR; TCRdb's copy has only in-frame clones and lacks some. The table shows about 63,000 clones, with 75% to 90% occurring only once. The material sequenced was CD4+ or CD8+ T cells sorted from blood, taken in a trial of the OX40 agonist ivuxolimab. Receptor source: an adult with an advanced solid tumor such as melanoma, head and neck, liver or kidney cancer.

This chain uses TRBV19 with TRBJ2-5, with D possibly being TRBD1 (6 bases). Germline assignment: CDR1 LNHDA and CDR2 SQIVND (reference sequence). With 4 bases removed from V and 5 bases from J, the gap between germline ends came to 11 bases. This CDR3 is built from 13 residues. CDR3 loop: CASSRGRSETQYF. The CDR3 DNA sequence: TGTGCCAGTAGTAGGGGGCGCTCGGAGACCCAGTACTTC.

This clone has just one count. The chain links TRBV7-2 to TRBJ2-5, with a possible D match to TRBD2 (5 bases). Germline values: CDR1 SGHTA, CDR2 FQGNSA. The CDR3 length is 14 residues. Trimming pared 1 base from V and 5 bases from J, leaving 11 bases between. CDR3 DNA sequence: TGTGCCAGCAGCTTAGGGGTTAGCGAGGAGACCCAGTACTTC. This translates into CASSLGVSEETQYF.

V usage is TRBV2 and J usage is TRBJ1-1; D is perhaps TRBD1 (5 bases). V was cut by 7 bases and J by 8 bases, with 20 bases left in between. Looked up from germline, CDR1 is SNHLY and CDR2 is FYNNEI. The CDR3 totals 14 residues. The CDR3 region has the DNA TGTGCCAGCAACCCAAGGGGCCGGGGAGCAGAAGCTTTCTTT. This gives the protein CASNPRGRGAEAFF.

The chain's CDR3 is CASSYYTGAGETQYF. The CDR3 region has the DNA TGTGCCAGCAGCTACTACACAGGGGCCGGTGAGACCCAGTACTTC. The V and J genes are TRBV7-9 and TRBJ2-5; 7 bases agree with TRBD1. V shed 4 bases, J shed 5 bases, and the junction held 10 bases outside the gene matches. Germline V gives CDR1 SEHNR, CDR2 FQNEAQ (reference sequence). This CDR3 is 15 amino acids long.

The gene calls are TRBV6-1 and TRBJ2-5, with a tentative D call TRBD1 (5 bases). Between the trimmed V and J ends, which lost 3 bases and 1 base, there was a span of 6 bases. This CDR3 is 13 amino acids long. Germline CDR1 reads MNHNS; CDR2 reads SASEGT. The CDR3 reads CASSETVQETQYF. CDR3 bases: TGTGCCAGCAGTGAGACAGTCCAAGAGACCCAGTACTTC.

CDR3 DNA sequence: TGTGCCAGCAGGAGGGGGGGACCCTATGGGGAGACCCAGTACTTC. It yields the protein CASRRGGPYGETQYF. The V gene is TRBV2, the J gene TRBJ2-5, with a tentative D call TRBD2 (7 bases). The CDR3 length is 15 residues. V gave up 6 bases and J gave up 5 bases, with 19 bases separating them. Germline V lookup: CDR1 SNHLY, CDR2 FYNNEI.

The chain employs TRBV13 and TRBJ1-1, with 8 bases identical to TRBD1. V shed 3 bases and J 1 base; nucleotides not matched to a gene: 7. The length of the CDR3 is 16 residues. Germline V gene sequence: CDR1 PRHDT, CDR2 FYEKMQ (reference sequence). CDR3 region: CASSFRQGMGNTEAFF. DNA of the CDR3: TGTGCCAGCAGCTTCAGACAGGGGATGGGGAACACTGAAGCTTTCTTT.

The CDR3 spells CASTVAQGKVEKLFF. The CDR3 coding sequence is TGTGCCAGTACCGTGGCGCAGGGTAAAGTTGAAAAACTGTTTTTT. The genes are TRBV19 and TRBJ1-4; possibly TRBD1 for D (5 bases). Germline assignment: CDR1 LNHDA and CDR2 SQIVND (reference sequence). Trimming stripped 7 bases from V and 7 bases from J, with 19 bases between. The CDR3 contains 15 residues.

The J gene is TRBJ2-1, the V gene TRBV10-3; D unresolved. The CDR3 spans 14 residues. Germline CDR1 is ENHRY and CDR2 is SYGVKD. V was shortened by 5 bases and J by 3 bases, with 11 bases between the two germline ends. The CDR3 spells CAISFSDIYNEQFF. In DNA form, the CDR3 reads TGTGCCATCAGTTTCAGCGATATCTACAATGAGCAGTTCTTC.